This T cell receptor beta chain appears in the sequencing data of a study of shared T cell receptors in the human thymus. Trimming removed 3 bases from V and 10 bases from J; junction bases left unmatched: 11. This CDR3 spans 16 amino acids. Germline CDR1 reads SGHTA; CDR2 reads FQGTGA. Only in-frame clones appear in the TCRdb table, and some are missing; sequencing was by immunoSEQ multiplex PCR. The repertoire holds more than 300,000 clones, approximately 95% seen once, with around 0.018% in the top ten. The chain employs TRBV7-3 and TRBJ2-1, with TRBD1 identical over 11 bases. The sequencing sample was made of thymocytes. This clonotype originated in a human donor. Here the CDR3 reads CASSLIPGTGGDEQFF. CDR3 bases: TGTGCCAGCAGCTTGATCCCCGGGACAGGGGGGGACGAGCAGTTCTTC. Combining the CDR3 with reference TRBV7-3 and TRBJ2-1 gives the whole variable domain GAGVSQTPSNKVTEKGKYVELRCDPISGHTALYWYRQSLGQGPEFLIYFQGTGAADDSGLPNDRFFAVRPEGSVSTLKIQRTERGDSAVYLCASSLIPGTGGDEQFFGPGTRLTVL.